This T cell receptor beta chain was documented in a study of metastatic and nonmetastatic thyroid tumors. The overall study: Peripheral blood and tumor or nodule samples from malignant and benign thyroid patients were compared.

General study findings and limits: According to reports, the diversity of TCR beta was significantly higher in malignant thyroid tumors than in benign nodules, and this held in both blood and tumor samples.

In the original workflow: Using the CDR3 differences seen across clinicopathological groups, the authors built a distant-metastasis classifier for papillary thyroid cancer, which was meant to discriminate distant-metastatic patients. TCRdb reanalyzed the PCR reads via MiXCR. The V and J calls come from TCRdb's annotation, not from the publication. The table records tens of thousands of clones, about 12% of them present only once. This clone occurred many times. Antigen unknown. All patients were treatment-naive before thyroid surgery. V trimming: 3 bases; J trimming: 7 bases; junction bases outside the gene matches: 2. This CDR3 is 14 amino acids long.

The origin of this receptor is a female donor with papillary thyroid cancer or a benign thyroid nodule (not recorded which). Some clones in this sample may be carry-over from other donors' samples. The chain combines TRBV12-3 or TRBV12-4 with TRBJ1-6; 8 positions match TRBD1. The sequenced sample consisted of blood. Here the CDR3 DNA reads TGTGCCAGCAGTTTTCGGGACAGGAATTCACCCCTCCACTTT. This codes for CASSFRDRNSPLHF.